This TCR beta chain is from a study of shared clonotypes between healthy human individuals. On the study more broadly: The donors, a couple of women and a few men, were aged 18 to 49. General observations from the study: As a rule, naive subsets had a larger estimated richness than memory subsets. Relative to clonotypes present in all four donors, those not shared had lower generation probabilities.

The germline gives CDR1 SGHRS, CDR2 YFSETQ. The junction had 1 base not matched to a gene; V was cut back by 0 bases and J by 1 base. The CDR3 loop spans 15 amino acids. This clone has just a few counts. Antigen: not known. Other DNA sequences in this sample translate to the same CDR3. Authors' data handling: Without quality scores, immunoSEQ junctional reads could not be filtered like full-length reads. Some clones are missing from TCRdb's copy, which holds only in-frame ones; the method was immunoSEQ multiplex PCR. V and J calls and clone size are those listed in that table; D and trimming were worked out from the DNA. The sample records fewer than 850,000 clones, about two thirds being singletons.

The sample comprised memory CD4+ T cells sorted from blood. Sample subset: CD45RA-negative fraction. This chain links TRBV5-1 with TRBJ2-1, with TRBD1 identical over 7 bases. This sequence was found in a young woman in good health. Here the CDR3 reads CASSLDRGSYNEQFF. Here the CDR3 DNA reads TGCGCCAGCAGCTTGGACAGGGGTTCCTACAATGAGCAGTTCTTC.